Reported below is one T cell receptor beta chain. The target of this receptor is not known. Per-base quality was not reported, and no clone a single base away is much larger than it. Donors were roughly 40 systemically healthy Caucasian individuals from Russia aged 6 to 90 years. About 9.8 milliliters of peripheral blood were drawn from each donor into EDTA-treated Vacutainer tubes. PBMCs were isolated by Ficoll-Paque density-gradient centrifugation, with at least 7 million obtained per sample. Trizol reagent was used to extract total RNA from PBMCs, with at least 5.5 micrograms per sample. For every donor, flow cytometry on a PBMC aliquot measured the percentage of naive CD45RAhigh/CD27high T cells. This entry comes from a study of blood T cells in healthy people across ages (dated by TCRdb to 2015 to 2017). A note on the overall study: Template switching captured roughly one uniquely barcoded TCR beta cDNA molecule per two T cells in model experiments. To track age-related changes in TCR beta repertoire diversity, the study relied on deep sequencing normalized with unique cDNA molecular identifiers. The donors were divided into four age groups: young (average approximately 17 years), middle-aged (around 37), aged (approximately 62) and long-lived (nearly 85). Donors of different ages were randomly distributed across sequencing lanes to avoid experimental bias. Two additional independent replicas of 1 million unique cDNA reads from the same blood draw were analyzed for two donors (one aged 18 to 30 and one aged 80 or older). Paper-wide results and their limitations: Because the CMV infection status of the donors was unknown, age-related changes in expanded clonotypes may potentially have been confounded. Estimates of total diversity from one million sequenced T cells were regarded as lower bounds and underestimates. As age increased, observed TCR beta diversity per million T cells dropped in a roughly linear way, and a significant reduction was already evident by age 40. There was a strong correlation between observed TCR beta diversity and the percentage of naive T cells measured by flow cytometry. Compared with the aged group, the long-lived group had more naive CD4+ T cells, fewer expanded clones and increased TCR diversity, suggesting age selection. Bulk unsorted PBMC profiling prevented conclusive comparison of naive and antigen-experienced compartments.

Library prep was done by 5' RACE. Sequencing instrument: Illumina HiSeq 2500. A second roughly 7 to 11 cycle PCR used a sample-barcoded 5' primer and a J-beta primer mix. Each TCR beta cDNA molecule received a unique molecular identifier from a template-switch 5' adaptor carrying 12 random nucleotides. Each sample yielded at least 2.5 million CDR3-containing paired-end reads. First-strand cDNA was synthesized from all RNA with the Mint cDNA synthesis kit, primed by a TRBC-specific oligonucleotide. Following uracil-DNA glycosylase treatment, all cDNA underwent a first 18-cycle PCR with the universal primers M1SS and BC2_uni_R. The published analysis was carried out like this. For normalization, 1 million high-quality reads, each with a distinct molecular identifier, were randomly selected from each sample. Instead of being binned into consensus sequences, reads with shared molecular identifiers were discarded. MiTCR, run with a Q25 quality threshold and the strictest error-elimination algorithm, handled CDR3 identification, clonotype clustering and error correction. Lower-bound total TCR beta diversity was estimated with a nonparametric unseen species model using Euler transformation. Through fastp at Q25 and MiXCR, TCRdb rebuilt clones from the public reads, retaining in-frame beta chains. Rows with a matching CDR3 protein are joined into one entry that keeps the most common DNA and genes. TCRdb assigned the V and J calls; the authors' analysis was not used. In all, the sample holds 650,000 to 800,000 distinct CDR3 sequences, and approximately 44% of those were seen once. Roughly 19% of the sample goes to the ten largest clones.

Spanning cysteine to phenylalanine, the CDR3 consists of 16 amino acids. The only DNA kept is the CDR3, 48 bases in frame from the first base. V loses 0 bases, J loses 2 bases, and the germline ends lie 14 bases apart. CDR1 and CDR2, looked up from the germline V gene (reference sequence), are DFQATT and SNEGSKA. The receptor was derived from a man aged 60 to 69 in good health. Sequencing used blood. The V and J segments used are TRBV20-1 and TRBJ1-5; the best D guess is TRBD1, with 5 bases matching. The CDR3 reads CSARERGRGRNQPQHF. The DNA sequence follows: TGCAGTGCTAGAGAGAGGGGACGAGGGCGCAATCAGCCCCAGCATTTT.